Listed below are T cell receptor beta chains from one sample, sequenced in a study of shared T cell receptors in the human thymus. Measured with immunoSEQ multiplex PCR; TCRdb has only the in-frame clones, and not every one. The sample carries hundreds of thousands of clones, approximately 87% recorded once. The same sample was also used in a study of human thymus T cells.

The sequencing sample was made of thymocytes. The receptor source for this set is a boy younger than two with a congenital heart defect. Both conserved end residues are part of each CDR3. Each record gives: J gene, clone size, D gene, V gene, CDR3 protein, CDR3 DNA. D genes are given only for firm matches. The size field is filled for only some rows; it gives once, few, many or a size class.

TRBJ2-7,.,.,TRBV25-1,CASSEAGAPYEQYF,TGTGCCAGCAGTGAAGCAGGGGCCCCCTACGAGCAGTACTTC
TRBJ1-5,.,TRBD1,TRBV2,CASSELGQKYSNQPQHF,TGTGCCAGCAGTGAATTGGGACAGAAGTATAGCAATCAGCCCCAGCATTTT
TRBJ2-7,.,.,TRBV7-2,CASSHPPPRGRVYEQYF,TGTGCCAGCAGCCATCCGCCTCCTCGAGGCAGGGTCTACGAGCAGTACTTC
TRBJ2-1,.,.,TRBV4-2,CASSQHIIPMGTPSSYNEQFF,TGTGCCAGCAGCCAACACATAATACCGATGGGGACACCGAGCTCCTACAATGAGCAGTTCTTC
TRBJ2-5,.,TRBD2,TRBV18,CASSQRLAGGETQYF,TGTGCCAGCTCACAACGTCTAGCGGGGGGAGAGACCCAGTACTTC
TRBJ2-5,.,.,TRBV6-7,CASSYTPYQETQYF,TGTGCCAGCAGTTACACTCCATATCAAGAGACCCAGTACTTC
TRBJ1-6,.,.,TRBV5-1,CASSGGKVDSYNSPLHF,TGCGCCAGCTCGGGGGGTAAAGTCGACTCCTATAATTCACCCCTCCACTTT
TRBJ2-2,few,TRBD1,TRBV5-5,CASSGYNRGGELFF,TGTGCCAGCAGCGGATACAACAGGGGCGGGGAGCTGTTTTTT
TRBJ1-6,few,.,TRBV2,CANEDSPNSPLHF,TGTGCCAACGAAGACAGTCCCAATTCACCCCTCCACTTT
TRBJ2-1,.,TRBD2,TRBV4-1,CASSQAPGGGHYNEQFF,TGCGCCAGCAGCCAAGCTCCCGGCGGGGGGCATTACAATGAGCAGTTCTTC
TRBJ2-5,.,.,TRBV5-1,CASSWKQGGGETQYF,TGCGCCAGCAGCTGGAAACAGGGAGGGGGAGAGACCCAGTACTTC
TRBJ1-4,.,TRBD1,TRBV7-9,CASSPRQGEGRNEKLFF,TGTGCCAGCAGCCCTAGACAGGGAGAGGGGCGTAATGAAAAACTGTTTTTT
TRBJ1-5,.,.,TRBV4-1,CASSQDTGGKGNNQPQHF,TGCGCCAGCAGCCAAGATACGGGGGGTAAGGGTAATAATCAGCCCCAGCATTTT
TRBJ2-2,once,TRBD2,TRBV5-4,CASSHSRLARTGELFF,TGTGCCAGCAGCCATAGCAGACTAGCGCGGACCGGGGAGCTGTTTTTT
TRBJ2-7,once,TRBD2,TRBV5-1,CASSPGTTKRYEQYF,TGCGCCAGCAGCCCCGGGACTACCAAAAGATACGAGCAGTACTTC
TRBJ1-1,.,.,TRBV14,CASSHGSNTEAFF,TGTGCCAGCAGCCACGGGTCGAACACTGAAGCTTTCTTT
TRBJ1-1,.,.,TRBV19,CASGGWNTEAFF,TGTGCCAGTGGGGGCTGGAACACTGAAGCTTTCTTT
TRBJ1-4,.,TRBD1,TRBV15,CATSGAYRGTNEKLFF,TGTGCCACCAGCGGCGCTTACAGGGGGACTAATGAAAAACTGTTTTTT
TRBJ1-6,.,.,TRBV6-5,CASSYGPGPENSPLHF,TGTGCCAGCAGTTATGGTCCAGGGCCGGAAAATTCCCCCCTCCACTTT
TRBJ2-7,.,TRBD1,TRBV15,CATSRPDREYEQYF,TGTGCCACCAGCAGGCCGGACAGGGAGTACGAGCAGTACTTC
TRBJ2-7,once,.,TRBV30,CAWSDNRAEQYF,TGTGCCTGGAGTGATAACAGGGCCGAGCAGTACTTC
TRBJ2-7,.,.,TRBV27,CASSRQPLSSYEQYF,TGTGCCAGCAGCCGACAGCCCCTAAGCTCCTACGAGCAGTACTTC
TRBJ2-3,.,TRBD2,TRBV7-8,CASSLVAGGLTDTQYF,TGTGCCAGCAGCTTAGTAGCGGGGGGCCTAACAGATACGCAGTATTTT
TRBJ2-1,.,.,TRBV5-1,CASSPDRHGYNEQFF,TGCGCCAGCAGCCCTGACAGGCACGGCTACAATGAGCAGTTCTTC